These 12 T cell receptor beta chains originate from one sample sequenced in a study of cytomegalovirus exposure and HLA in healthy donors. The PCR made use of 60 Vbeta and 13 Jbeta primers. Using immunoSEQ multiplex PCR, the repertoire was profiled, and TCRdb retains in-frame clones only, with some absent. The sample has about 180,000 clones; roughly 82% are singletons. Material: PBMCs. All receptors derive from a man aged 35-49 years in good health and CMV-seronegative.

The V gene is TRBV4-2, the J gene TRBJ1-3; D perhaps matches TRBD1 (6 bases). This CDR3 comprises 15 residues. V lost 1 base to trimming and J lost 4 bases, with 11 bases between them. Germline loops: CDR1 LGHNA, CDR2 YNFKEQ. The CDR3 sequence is CASSQVRGGGNTIYF. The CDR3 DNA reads TGTGCCAGCAGCCAAGTCCGAGGGGGAGGAAACACCATATATTTT.

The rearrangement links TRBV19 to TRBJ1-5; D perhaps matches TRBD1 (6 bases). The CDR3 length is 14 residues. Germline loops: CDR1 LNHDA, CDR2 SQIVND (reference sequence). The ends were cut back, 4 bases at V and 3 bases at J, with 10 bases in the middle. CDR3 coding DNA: TGTGCCAGTAGTAACAGGGACAACAATCAGCCCCAGCATTTT. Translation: CASSNRDNNQPQHF.

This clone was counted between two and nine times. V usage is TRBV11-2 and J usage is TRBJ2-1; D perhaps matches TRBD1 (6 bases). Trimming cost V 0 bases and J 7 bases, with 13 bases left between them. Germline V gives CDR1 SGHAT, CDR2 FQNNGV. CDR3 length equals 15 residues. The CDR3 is CASSLDRGNWNEQFF. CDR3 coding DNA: TGTGCCAGCAGCTTAGACAGGGGTAATTGGAATGAGCAGTTCTTC. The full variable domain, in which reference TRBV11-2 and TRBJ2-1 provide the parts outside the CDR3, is EAGVAQSPRYKIIEKRQSVAFWCNPISGHATLYWYQQILGQGPKLLIQFQNNGVVDDSQLPKDRFSAERLKGVDSTLKIQPAKLEDSAVYLCASSLDRGNWNEQFFGPGTRLTVL.

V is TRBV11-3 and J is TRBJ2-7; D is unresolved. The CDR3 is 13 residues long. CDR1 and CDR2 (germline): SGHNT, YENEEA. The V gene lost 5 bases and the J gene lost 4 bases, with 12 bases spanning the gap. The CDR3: CASSRLLGYEQYF. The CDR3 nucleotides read TGTGCCAGCAGCCGACTGTTAGGTTACGAGCAGTACTTC.

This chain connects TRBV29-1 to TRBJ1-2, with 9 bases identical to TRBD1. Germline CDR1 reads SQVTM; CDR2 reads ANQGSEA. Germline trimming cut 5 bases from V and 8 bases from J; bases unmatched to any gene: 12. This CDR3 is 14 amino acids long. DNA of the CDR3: TGCAGCGTTCCCGGGACAGGGTCCAATGGAGGCTACACCTTC. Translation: CSVPGTGSNGGYTF.

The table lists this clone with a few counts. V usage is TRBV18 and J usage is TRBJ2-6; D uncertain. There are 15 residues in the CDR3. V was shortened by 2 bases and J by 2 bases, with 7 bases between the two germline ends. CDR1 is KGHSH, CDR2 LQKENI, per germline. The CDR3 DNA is TGTGCCAGCTCACCAGGAGTCGCTGGGGCCAACGTCCTGACTTTC. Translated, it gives CASSPGVAGANVLTF.

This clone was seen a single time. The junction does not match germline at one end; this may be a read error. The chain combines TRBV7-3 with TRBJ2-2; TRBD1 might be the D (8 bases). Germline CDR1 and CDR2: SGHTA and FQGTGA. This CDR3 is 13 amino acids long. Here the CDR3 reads CASSLGQGGGLFF. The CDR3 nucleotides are TGTGCCAGCAGCCTAGGACAGGGCGGGGGGCTGTTTTTT. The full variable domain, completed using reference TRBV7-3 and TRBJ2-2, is GAGVSQTPSNKVTEKGKYVELRCDPISGHTALYWYRQSLGQGPEFLIYFQGTGAADDSGLPNDRFFAVRPEGSVSTLKIQRTERGDSAVYLCASSLGQGGGLFFGEGSRLTVL.

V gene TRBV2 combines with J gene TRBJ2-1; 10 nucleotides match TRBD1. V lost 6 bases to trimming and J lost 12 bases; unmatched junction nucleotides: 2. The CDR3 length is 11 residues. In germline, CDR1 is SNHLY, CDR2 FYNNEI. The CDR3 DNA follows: TGTGCCAGCAGGGGGGACAGGGGGCAGTTCTTC. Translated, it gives CASRGDRGQFF.

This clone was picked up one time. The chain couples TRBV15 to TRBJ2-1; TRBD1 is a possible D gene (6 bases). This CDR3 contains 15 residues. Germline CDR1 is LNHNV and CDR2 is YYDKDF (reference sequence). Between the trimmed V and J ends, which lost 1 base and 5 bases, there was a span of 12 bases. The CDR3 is CATSRAGEGNNEQFF. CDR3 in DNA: TGTGCCACCAGCAGAGCAGGGGAAGGGAACAATGAGCAGTTCTTC.

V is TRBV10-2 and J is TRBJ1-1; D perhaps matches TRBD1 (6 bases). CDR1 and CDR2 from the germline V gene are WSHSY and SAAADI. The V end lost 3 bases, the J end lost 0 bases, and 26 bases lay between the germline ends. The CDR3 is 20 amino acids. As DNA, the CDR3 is TGCGCCAGCAGTGATTGGTGGTCCGCAGGGGATCACTATATGAACACTGAAGCTTTCTTT. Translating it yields CASSDWWSAGDHYMNTEAFF.

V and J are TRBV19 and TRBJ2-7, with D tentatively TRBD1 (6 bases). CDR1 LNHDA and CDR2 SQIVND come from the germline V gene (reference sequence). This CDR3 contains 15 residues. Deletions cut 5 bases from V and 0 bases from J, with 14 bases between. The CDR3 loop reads CASSSQGTASYEQYF. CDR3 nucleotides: TGTGCCAGTAGTTCCCAGGGGACCGCCTCCTACGAGCAGTACTTC.

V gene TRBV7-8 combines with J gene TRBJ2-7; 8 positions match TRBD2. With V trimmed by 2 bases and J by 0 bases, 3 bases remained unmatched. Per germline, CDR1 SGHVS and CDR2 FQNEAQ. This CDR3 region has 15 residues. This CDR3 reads CASSLWGTSSYEQYF. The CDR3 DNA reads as TGTGCCAGCAGCTTATGGGGGACTAGCTCCTACGAGCAGTACTTC.